This TCR beta chain was observed in a study of shared clonotypes between healthy human individuals. For the study at large: Three men and a couple of women, aged 18 to 49, were donors. For every donor, three CD4 naive, three CD4 memory, two CD8 naive and one CD8 memory plates were used.

Libraries were prepared by immunoSEQ multiplex PCR; TCRdb keeps only in-frame clonotypes and omits some of them. The sample lists 850,000 to 1,100,000 clones; approximately 80% were seen once. The receptor was isolated from a man between 18 and 35 years old in good health. Some clones in this sample may be carry-over from other donors' samples. Sequenced: memory CD4+ T cells from PBMCs. Subset here: CD45RA-negative fraction.

In nucleotides, the CDR3 is TGTGCCAGCAGCTTAGGGCCCCTAGGATCGATACAAGAGACCCAGTACTTC. Protein product: CASSLGPLGSIQETQYF. This chain connects TRBV7-2 to TRBJ2-5; D remains unclear. The V gene's germline CDR1 is SGHTA and CDR2 FQGNSA. This CDR3 has 17 residues. V lost 1 base and J lost 2, with 17 bases in between.